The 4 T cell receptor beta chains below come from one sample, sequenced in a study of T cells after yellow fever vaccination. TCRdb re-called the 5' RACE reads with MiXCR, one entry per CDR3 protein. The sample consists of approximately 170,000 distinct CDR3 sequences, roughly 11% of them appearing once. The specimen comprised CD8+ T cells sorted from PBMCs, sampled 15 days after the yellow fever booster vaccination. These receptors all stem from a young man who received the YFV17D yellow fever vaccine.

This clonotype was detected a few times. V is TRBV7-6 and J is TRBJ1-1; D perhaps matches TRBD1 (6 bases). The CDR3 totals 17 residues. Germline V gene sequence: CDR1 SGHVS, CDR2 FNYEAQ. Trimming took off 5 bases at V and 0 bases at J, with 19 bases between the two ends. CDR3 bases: TGTGCCAGCAGCCCAGCAGGGGTCAAGCCCATGAACACTGAAGCTTTCTTT. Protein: CASSPAGVKPMNTEAFF.

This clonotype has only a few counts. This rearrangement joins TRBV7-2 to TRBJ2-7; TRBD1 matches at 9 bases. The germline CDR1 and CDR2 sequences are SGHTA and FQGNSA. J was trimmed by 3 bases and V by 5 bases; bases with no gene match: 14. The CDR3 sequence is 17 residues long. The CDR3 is CASSPRDLGQGIYEQYF. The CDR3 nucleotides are TGTGCCAGCAGCCCCCGAGACCTTGGACAGGGGATCTACGAGCAGTACTTC. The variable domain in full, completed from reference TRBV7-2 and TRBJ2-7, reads GAGVSQSPSNKVTEKGKDVELRCDPISGHTALYWYRQSLGQGLEFLIYFQGNSAPDKSGLPSDRFSAERTGGSVSTLTIQRTQQEDSAVYLCASSPRDLGQGIYEQYFGPGTRLTVT.

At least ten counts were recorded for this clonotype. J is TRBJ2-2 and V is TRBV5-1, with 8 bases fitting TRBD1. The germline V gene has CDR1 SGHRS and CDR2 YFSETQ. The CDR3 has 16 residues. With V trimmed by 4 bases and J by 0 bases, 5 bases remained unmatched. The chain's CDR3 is CASSIGQGSNTGELFF. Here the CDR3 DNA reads TGCGCCAGCAGCATCGGACAGGGATCGAACACCGGGGAGCTGTTTTTT.

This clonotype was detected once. This CDR3 reads CASIGRDELYTGELFF. CDR3 coding DNA: TGTGCCAGCATCGGCCGGGACGAGTTATACACCGGGGAGCTGTTTTTT. The chain uses TRBV12-3 or TRBV12-4 and TRBJ2-2, with D perhaps TRBD1 or TRBD2 (5 bases each). The V end lost 7 bases, the J end lost 3 bases, and 18 bases lay between the germline ends. CDR3 size: 16 residues.